These 32 T cell receptor beta chains came from one sample sequenced in a study of shared clonotypes between healthy human individuals. Assay used: immunoSEQ multiplex PCR; TCRdb lists only in-frame clones, some missing. Among around 450,000 clones listed, more than 75% were seen once. The source material was PBMCs. These receptor sequences come from a woman in her thirties or forties in good health. Some clones in this sample may be carry-over from other donors' samples.

The count of this clone is one. The CDR3 bases are TGTGCCAGCACCCTGTCGGGTTGGTATGAGCAGTTCTTC. Protein sequence: CASTLSGWYEQFF. This chain uses TRBV28 with TRBJ2-1; D gene uncertain. The germline CDR1 and CDR2 sequences are MDHEN and SYDVKM. The CDR3 contains 13 residues. The ends were cut back, 7 bases at V and 8 bases at J, with 15 bases in the middle.

This chain connects TRBV2 to TRBJ2-3; D uncertain. CDR1 SNHLY and CDR2 FYNNEI come from the germline V gene. Trimming pared 3 bases from V and 4 bases from J, leaving 11 bases between. CDR3 length: 14 amino acids. This chain's CDR3 is CASSDGLSPDTQYF. CDR3 nucleotide sequence: TGTGCCAGCAGTGACGGCCTCTCACCAGATACGCAGTATTTT.

The J gene is TRBJ1-4, the V gene TRBV15, with 8 bases matching TRBD1. Germline CDR1 reads LNHNV; CDR2 reads YYDKDF (reference sequence). CDR3 length equals 15 residues. The V segment lost 4 bases and the J segment 4 bases; nucleotides outside the gene matches: 5. Here the CDR3 reads CATSIGQGDNEKLFF. CDR3 in DNA: TGTGCCACCAGCATCGGACAGGGAGATAATGAAAAACTGTTTTTT.

This clone has a handful of counts. V is TRBV6-5 and J is TRBJ2-5; D is perhaps TRBD2 (6 bases). There are 13 residues in the CDR3. Trimming left V 9 bases short and J 11 bases short, with 22 bases between. Per germline, CDR1 MNHEY and CDR2 SVGAGI. In DNA form, the CDR3 reads TGTGCCAGTGGTGGAGTTCGGGAGAGTGAGCAGTACTTC. Encoded protein: CASGGVRESEQYF.

This chain connects TRBV5-1 to TRBJ1-4; 10 nucleotides align to TRBD1. V lost 2 bases and J lost 8; bases outside the gene matches: 6. Germline V gene data show CDR1 as SGHRS and CDR2 as YFSETQ. The length of the CDR3 is 15 residues. For the CDR3, the DNA is TGCGCCAGCAGCTTATCCGGGACAGGGGTGGAAAAACTGTTTTTT. This gives the protein CASSLSGTGVEKLFF.

The rearrangement joins TRBV6-5 to TRBJ1-4, with D unclear. The CDR3 covers 15 residues. Germline CDR1 and CDR2: MNHEY and SVGAGI. The ends were cut back, 0 bases at V and 10 bases at J, with 15 bases in the middle. The CDR3 DNA reads as TGTGCCAGCAGTTACTCTGCCGGGGAAAGGGCAAAACTGTTTTTT. As protein: CASSYSAGERAKLFF.

The chain carries TRBV27 and TRBJ1-3, with D possibly matching TRBD1 (6 bases). V was clipped by 6 bases and J by 1 base, with 7 bases between them. The V gene's germline CDR1 is MNHEY and CDR2 SMNVEV (reference sequence). The CDR3 has 13 amino acids. The chain's CDR3 is CASRQGSGNTIYF. As DNA, the CDR3 is TGTGCCAGCAGACAGGGATCTGGAAACACCATATATTTT.

There are many counts of this clone. The chain links TRBV19 to TRBJ1-4; 10 positions agree with TRBD1. V shed 3 bases, J shed 0 bases, and the junction held 10 bases outside the gene matches. The CDR3 loop spans 19 amino acids. CDR1 is LNHDA, CDR2 SQIVND, per germline (reference sequence). In nucleotides, the CDR3 is TGTGCCAGTAGTATTAGCCGGGACAGGGGCCACGCAACTAATGAAAAACTGTTTTTT. Protein sequence: CASSISRDRGHATNEKLFF.

This chain connects TRBV28 to TRBJ2-1; TRBD1 agrees at 7 bases. The ends lost 8 bases at V and 5 bases at J; junction bases unmatched: 3. Per germline, CDR1 MDHEN and CDR2 SYDVKM. The CDR3 has 12 amino acids. CDR3 residues: CASWDRHNEQFF. For the CDR3, the DNA is TGTGCCAGCTGGGACAGACACAATGAGCAGTTCTTC.

This chain joins TRBV6-9 and TRBJ2-7, with a tentative D call TRBD2 (5 bases). Germline V lookup: CDR1 MNHGY, CDR2 SVAAGI. The CDR3 length is 13 residues. V dropped 2 bases and J dropped 7 bases, with 12 bases sitting between them. CDR3 nucleotides: TGTGCCAGCAGTTATAATGGGAGCTGGGAGCAGTACTTC. This gives the protein CASSYNGSWEQYF.

The gene calls are TRBV10-3 and TRBJ2-7, with D perhaps matching TRBD2 (5 bases). Germline CDR1 is ENHRY and CDR2 is SYGVKD. Trimming cost V 4 bases and J 5 bases, with 6 bases left between them. CDR3 length: 11 residues. The CDR3: CAISGGHEQYF. CDR3 in DNA: TGTGCCATCAGTGGAGGGCACGAGCAGTACTTC.

The gene calls are TRBV10-3 and TRBJ2-3; D gene uncertain. Trimming removed 3 bases from V and 6 bases from J, with 7 bases in between. CDR3 length: 12 amino acids. The germline V gene encodes CDR1 ENHRY and CDR2 SYGVKD. The DNA for the CDR3 is TGTGCCATCAGTGAAAGAGCGGATACGCAGTATTTT. Amino acid sequence: CAISERADTQYF.

The chain combines TRBV6-6 with TRBJ1-4; D is ambiguous. CDR3 size: 15 residues. The germline V and J ends were trimmed by 5 bases and 2 bases, with 12 bases remaining between them. The germline V gene has CDR1 MNHNY and CDR2 SVGAGI (reference sequence). The CDR3 DNA follows: TGTGCCAGCAGTCCCAGTGGAGAGACTAATGAAAAACTGTTTTTT. Amino acids: CASSPSGETNEKLFF.

V usage is TRBV2 and J usage is TRBJ2-1; 10 bases line up with TRBD1. V dropped 3 bases and J dropped 4; count of bases not matched to a gene: 3. This CDR3 comprises 15 residues. Germline V CDR1 and CDR2: SNHLY, FYNNEI. CDR3 sequence (DNA): TGTGCCAGCAGTGAGTCGGGACAGGGGTACAATGAGCAGTTCTTC. Its protein is CASSESGQGYNEQFF.

This chain joins TRBV6-1 and TRBJ2-7; possible D gene TRBD1, 5 bases. The CDR3 has 16 residues. Germline CDR1 is MNHNS and CDR2 is SASEGT. Between the trimmed V and J ends, which lost 0 bases and 6 bases, there was a span of 18 bases. This chain's CDR3 is CASSEAVGQGSREQYF. CDR3 nucleotides: TGTGCCAGCAGTGAAGCGGTTGGCCAGGGTTCCCGCGAGCAGTACTTC.

Only a few counts were recorded for this clone. V gene TRBV1 combines with J gene TRBJ1-1. TRBV1 is given as a pseudogene. This CDR3 has 16 amino acids. The CDR3: CTSSQVRGPMNTEAFF. CDR3 DNA: TGCACCAGCAGCCAAGTGCGAGGGCCAATGAACACTGAAGCTTTCTTT.

The chain combines TRBV30 with TRBJ2-7; 7 nucleotides align to TRBD2. The CDR3 contains 13 residues. Germline V lookup: CDR1 GTSNPN, CDR2 SVGIG (reference sequence). Trimming took 5 bases from V and 1 from J; bases not matched to a gene: 5. The CDR3: CAWGGVRSYEQYF. CDR3 DNA: TGTGCCTGGGGGGGGGTTAGATCCTACGAGCAGTACTTC.

This clone was recorded a few times. This rearrangement joins TRBV15 to TRBJ2-5, with TRBD1 identical over 8 bases. CDR3 length: 16 residues. The V gene's germline CDR1 is LNHNV and CDR2 YYDKDF (reference sequence). The V segment lost 4 bases and the J segment 2 bases; nucleotides outside the gene matches: 9. The CDR3 region is CATSTRQGKGQETQYF. DNA of the CDR3: TGTGCCACCAGCACCCGACAGGGGAAGGGTCAAGAGACCCAGTACTTC.

The chain has TRBV5-4 and TRBJ1-1; 8 nucleotides agree with TRBD1. The CDR3 is 16 amino acids. V was clipped by 3 bases and J by 3 bases; unmatched bases: 10. The germline V gene encodes CDR1 SGHNT and CDR2 YYREEE (reference sequence). In DNA form, the CDR3 reads TGTGCCAGCAGCTCCATTGGGAAGGACAGGGACACTGAAGCTTTCTTT. Its protein product is CASSSIGKDRDTEAFF.

This chain uses TRBV11-2 with TRBJ2-1; D uncertain. The germline V and J ends were trimmed by 1 base and 0 bases, with 7 bases remaining between them. The CDR3 runs 15 residues. Germline CDR1 is SGHAT and CDR2 is FQNNGV. CDR3 sequence (DNA): TGTGCCAGCAGCTTAGGACGAAGCTCCTACAATGAGCAGTTCTTC. Translation gives CASSLGRSSYNEQFF.

V is TRBV6-6 and J is TRBJ1-2; unclear D gene. Trimming cost V 4 bases and J 8 bases, with 14 bases left between them. Germline V gene sequence: CDR1 MNHNY, CDR2 SVGAGI (reference sequence). This CDR3 contains 13 residues. CDR3: CASSLDLGRGYTF. In DNA, the CDR3 is TGTGCCAGCAGTTTGGACCTCGGTCGGGGCTACACCTTC.

This clone occurred many times. Other DNA sequences in this sample translate to the same CDR3. The chain links TRBV7-2 to TRBJ2-2; D ambiguous. The germline gives CDR1 SGHTA, CDR2 FQGNSA. CDR3 length equals 14 residues. V was clipped by 2 bases and J by 1 base, with 5 bases between them. The DNA of the CDR3 is TGTGCCAGCAGCTTATTCAGGAACACCGGGGAGCTGTTTTTT. It is translated as CASSLFRNTGELFF. The variable domain in full, completed from reference TRBV7-2 and TRBJ2-2, reads GAGVSQSPSNKVTEKGKDVELRCDPISGHTALYWYRQSLGQGLEFLIYFQGNSAPDKSGLPSDRFSAERTGGSVSTLTIQRTQQEDSAVYLCASSLFRNTGELFFGEGSRLTVL.

This clone was observed a few times. This sequence joins TRBV25-1 and TRBJ1-4, with a possible D match to TRBD1 (5 bases). The germline CDR1 and CDR2 sequences are MGHDK and SYGVNS. The CDR3 is 14 amino acids. V lost 6 bases and J 10 bases, leaving 18 bases between the germline ends. Here the CDR3 reads CASSRDAPRGKLFF. The DNA for the CDR3 is TGTGCCAGCAGCCGGGACGCGCCTAGAGGAAAACTGTTTTTT.

The V and J genes are TRBV5-1 and TRBJ2-7; the match to TRBD2 covers 10 bases. Germline trimming cut 0 bases from V and 6 bases from J; bases unmatched to any gene: 3. The CDR3 totals 14 residues. Germline CDR1 and CDR2: SGHRS and YFSETQ. The DNA for the CDR3 is TGCGCCAGCAGCTTGGCTAGCGGGAGCCTCGAGCAGTACTTC. It is translated as CASSLASGSLEQYF.

V is TRBV5-5 and J is TRBJ1-1; unclear D gene. V dropped 1 base and J dropped 5 bases, with 12 bases sitting between them. This CDR3 comprises 14 residues. Germline lookup yields CDR1 SGHKS and CDR2 YYEKEE (reference sequence). The CDR3 here is CASSLPGSRTEAFF. The DNA of the CDR3 is TGTGCCAGCAGCTTGCCGGGTTCGAGGACTGAAGCTTTCTTT.

The rearrangement joins TRBV7-3 to TRBJ2-1; 11 nucleotides align to TRBD2. The CDR3 has 17 amino acids. Germline V CDR1 and CDR2: SGHTA, FQGTGA. V shed 4 bases and J 3 bases; nucleotides not matched to a gene: 8. The CDR3 protein is CASSSISGRGLYNEQFF. CDR3 DNA sequence: TGTGCCAGCAGCTCGATTAGCGGGAGGGGGCTCTACAATGAGCAGTTCTTC.

V gene TRBV5-6 combines with J gene TRBJ2-7; D remains unclear. Germline V lookup: CDR1 SGHDT, CDR2 YYEEEE. This CDR3 has 12 residues. V lost 3 bases and J lost 4, with 8 bases in between. The CDR3 DNA reads TGTGCCAGCAGCTCGTTCGGGTACGAGCAGTACTTC. Translating gives CASSSFGYEQYF.

The rearrangement joins TRBV4-1 to TRBJ1-2; D gene ambiguous. The CDR3 has 13 amino acids. The V gene lost 0 bases and the J gene lost 4 bases, with 6 bases spanning the gap. Germline CDR1 reads MGHRA; CDR2 reads YSYEKL. CDR3 residues: CASSQEEGYGYTF. CDR3 bases: TGCGCCAGCAGCCAAGAAGAGGGCTATGGCTACACCTTC.

This clone appeared once. The rearrangement joins TRBV27 to TRBJ2-7, with 9 bases aligning to TRBD2. The CDR3 consists of 15 residues. After removal of 5 bases from V and 1 base from J, the junction contained 6 bases not matched to a gene. The germline V gene has CDR1 MNHEY and CDR2 SMNVEV (reference sequence). The chain's CDR3 is CASSPSSGASYEQYF. CDR3 bases: TGTGCCAGCAGTCCGTCTAGCGGGGCTTCCTACGAGCAGTACTTC.

V and J are TRBV9 and TRBJ1-4, with 8 bases that match TRBD1. Germline CDR1 is SGDLS and CDR2 is YYNGEE. There are 15 residues in the CDR3. V lost 4 bases and J lost 5; bases outside the gene matches: 7. In DNA form, the CDR3 reads TGTGCCAGCAGCCTAACCGGGACAGGCAATGAAAAACTGTTTTTT. It codes for CASSLTGTGNEKLFF.

V usage is TRBV28 and J usage is TRBJ1-1, with D maybe TRBD1 (5 bases). This CDR3 comprises 16 residues. V gave up 6 bases and J gave up 0 bases, with 17 bases separating them. Germline V gives CDR1 MDHEN, CDR2 SYDVKM. The CDR3 DNA sequence: TGTGCCAGCAGGATGCGTTTCCAGGGCCTGAACACTGAAGCTTTCTTT. This sequence encodes CASRMRFQGLNTEAFF.

This CDR3 is CASHEGGGQETQYF. The CDR3 DNA is TGTGCCTCCCACGAGGGGGGCGGTCAAGAGACCCAGTACTTC. J is TRBJ2-5 and V is TRBV28, with D possibly being TRBD1 or TRBD2 (6 bases each). Trimming stripped 11 bases from V and 2 bases from J, with 18 bases between. CDR3 size: 14 residues. CDR1 is MDHEN, CDR2 SYDVKM, per germline.